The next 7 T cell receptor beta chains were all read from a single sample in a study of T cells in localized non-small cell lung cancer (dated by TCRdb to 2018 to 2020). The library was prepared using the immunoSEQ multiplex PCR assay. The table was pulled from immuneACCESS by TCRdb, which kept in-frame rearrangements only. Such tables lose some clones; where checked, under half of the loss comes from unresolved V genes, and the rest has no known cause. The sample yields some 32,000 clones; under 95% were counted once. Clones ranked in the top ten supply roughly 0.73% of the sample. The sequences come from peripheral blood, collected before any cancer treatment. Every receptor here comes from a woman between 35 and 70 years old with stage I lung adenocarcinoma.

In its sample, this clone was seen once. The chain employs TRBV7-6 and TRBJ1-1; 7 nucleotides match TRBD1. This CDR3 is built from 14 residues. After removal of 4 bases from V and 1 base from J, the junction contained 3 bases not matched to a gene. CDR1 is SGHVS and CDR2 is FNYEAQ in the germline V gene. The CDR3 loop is CASSSPGGNTEAFF. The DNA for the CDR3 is TGTGCCAGCAGCTCCCCAGGGGGGAACACTGAAGCTTTCTTT.

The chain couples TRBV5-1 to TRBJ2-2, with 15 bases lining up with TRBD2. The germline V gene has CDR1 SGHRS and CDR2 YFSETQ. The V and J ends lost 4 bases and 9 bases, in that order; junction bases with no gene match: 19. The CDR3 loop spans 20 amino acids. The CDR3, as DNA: TGCGCCAGCAGCCAACAATCGGGACTAGCGGGGGGAAGCGTGGTCCGGGAGCTGTTTTTT. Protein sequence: CASSQQSGLAGGSVVRELFF.

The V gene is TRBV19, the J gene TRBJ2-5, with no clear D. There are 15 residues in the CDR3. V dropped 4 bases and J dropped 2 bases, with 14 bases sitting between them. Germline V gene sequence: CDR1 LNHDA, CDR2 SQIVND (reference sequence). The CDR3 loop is CASSKTATLQETQYF. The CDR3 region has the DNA TGTGCCAGTAGTAAAACAGCGACTCTACAAGAGACCCAGTACTTC.

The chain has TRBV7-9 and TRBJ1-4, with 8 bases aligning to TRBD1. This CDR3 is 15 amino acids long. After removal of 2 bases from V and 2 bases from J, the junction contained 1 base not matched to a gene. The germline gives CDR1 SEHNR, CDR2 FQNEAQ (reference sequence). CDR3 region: CASSLTGGTNEKLFF. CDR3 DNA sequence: TGTGCCAGCAGCTTAACAGGGGGGACTAATGAAAAACTGTTTTTT.

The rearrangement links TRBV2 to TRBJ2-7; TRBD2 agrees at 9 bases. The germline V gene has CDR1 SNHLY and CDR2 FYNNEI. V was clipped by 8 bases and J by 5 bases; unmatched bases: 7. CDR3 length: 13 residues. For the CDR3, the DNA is TGTGCCAGCCTACCGGGACTAGCAGACGAGCAGTACTTC. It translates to CASLPGLADEQYF.

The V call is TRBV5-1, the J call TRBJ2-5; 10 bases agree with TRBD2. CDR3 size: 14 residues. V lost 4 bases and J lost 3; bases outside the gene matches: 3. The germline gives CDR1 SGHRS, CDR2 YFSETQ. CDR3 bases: TGCGCCAGCAGCCAGGGGACTAGCGAAGAGACCCAGTACTTC. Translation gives CASSQGTSEETQYF.

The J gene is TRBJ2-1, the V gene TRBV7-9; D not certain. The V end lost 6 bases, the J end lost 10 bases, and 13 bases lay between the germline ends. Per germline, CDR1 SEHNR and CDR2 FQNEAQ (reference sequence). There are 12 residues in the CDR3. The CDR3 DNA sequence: TGTGCCAGCAGTTCCTACTACAGCGAGCAGTTCTTC. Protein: CASSSYYSEQFF. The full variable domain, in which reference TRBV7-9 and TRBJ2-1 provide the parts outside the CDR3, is DTGVSQNPRHKITKRGQNVTFRCDPISEHNRLYWYRQTLGQGPEFLTYFQNEAQLEKSRLLSDRFSAERPKGSFSTLEIQRTEQGDSAMYLCASSSYYSEQFFGPGTRLTVL.